This T cell receptor (beta chain) was identified in a study of monozygotic twins with inflammatory bowel disease. Study-level results: Immunosuppressive treatment differences may have increased patient repertoire variability.

As concerns this clonotype: Its target is not known.

Every TCR library consumed 3500 ng of total RNA. TCRdb re-called the 5' RACE reads and gives one entry per CDR3 protein, without DNA. This sample's table has approximately 380,000 distinct CDR3 sequences. The CDR3 totals 13 residues. The V call is TRBV12-3 or TRBV12-4, the J call TRBJ1-2. The origin of this receptor is a human donor with ulcerative colitis or Crohn's disease, or a healthy co-twin of an affected twin (not recorded which). The sample comprised blood. The CDR3 loop reads CATALSGSHGYTF.